Here is one T cell receptor (beta chain) with its context. These data originate in a study of T cells after yellow fever vaccination. Background on the study: Libraries from low-cell-number fractions were prepared with the SMART-Seq v4 Ultra Low Input RNA kit.

V lost 4 bases to trimming and J lost 2 bases; unmatched junction nucleotides: 3. From germline, CDR1 is SGHNT and CDR2 YYREEE (reference sequence). The CDR3 loop spans 13 amino acids. Using its own MiXCR run on the 5' RACE reads, TCRdb lists one record per CDR3 protein. The sample has 95,000 to 100,000 distinct CDR3 sequences, about 5.8% seen once; the top ten hold under 50%. This sequence was found in a man aged 18 to 35 who received the YFV17D yellow fever vaccine. The sequencing here drew on CD8+ T cells sorted from PBMCs, taken 10 days after the yellow fever booster vaccination. The chain has TRBV5-4 and TRBJ2-7; 7 nucleotides align to TRBD1. CDR3 nucleotide sequence: TGTGCCAGCAGCGGGGGACAGCCCTACGAGCAGTACTTC. The encoded protein is CASSGGQPYEQYF.